What follows are 19 T cell receptor beta chains derived from one specimen sequenced in a study of OX40 agonist ivuxolimab in advanced cancers. Some clones are missing from TCRdb's copy, which holds only in-frame ones; the method was immunoSEQ multiplex PCR. The sample has 100,000 to 130,000 clones; approximately 90% are singletons. The specimen comprised CD4+ or CD8+ T cells sorted from blood, sampled in a trial of the OX40 agonist ivuxolimab. The receptors were gathered from an adult with an advanced solid tumor such as melanoma, head and neck, liver or kidney cancer.

The J gene is TRBJ1-1, the V gene TRBV5-1, with a possible D match to TRBD1 (5 bases). This CDR3 is 14 amino acids long. The germline V and J ends were trimmed by 2 bases and 1 base, with 9 bases remaining between them. The germline V gene has CDR1 SGHRS and CDR2 YFSETQ. The CDR3 DNA reads as TGCGCCAGCAGCTTCGGGGGGACGAACACTGAAGCTTTCTTT. It codes for CASSFGGTNTEAFF.

CDR3 in amino acids: CASSLDRFEAFF. CDR3 DNA: TGTGCCAGCAGCTTAGATCGTTTTGAAGCTTTCTTT. This chain links TRBV11-3 with TRBJ1-1; D uncertain. The CDR3 contains 12 residues. The V end lost 0 bases, the J end lost 7 bases, and 6 bases lay between the germline ends. The germline V gene has CDR1 SGHNT and CDR2 YENEEA. Filled out from reference TRBV11-3 and TRBJ1-1, the complete variable domain reads EAGVVQSPRYKIIEKKQPVAFWCNPISGHNTLYWYLQNLGQGPELLIRYENEEAVDDSQLPKDRFSAERLKGVDSTLKIQPAELGDSAVYLCASSLDRFEAFFGQGTRLTVV.

This chain connects TRBV1 to TRBJ1-3. TRBV1 constitutes a pseudogene. The CDR3 runs to 18 residues. The CDR3 here is CTSSQEAGTPSRRNTIYF. CDR3 DNA sequence: TGCACCAGCAGCCAAGAGGCCGGGACGCCTTCCCGGCGAAACACCATATATTTT.

This chain connects TRBV6-6 to TRBJ1-2; no clear D. CDR1 and CDR2 (germline): MNHNY, SVGAGI (reference sequence). Between the trimmed V and J ends, which lost 10 bases and 1 base, there was a span of 16 bases. CDR3 length: 14 residues. The CDR3 sequence: CATLPPESNYGYTF. For the CDR3, the DNA is TGTGCCACCCTCCCCCCGGAGAGTAACTATGGCTACACCTTC.

The table lists this clone with a count of one. This sequence joins TRBV7-3 and TRBJ1-1; TRBD1 is a possible D gene (6 bases). Trimming shortened V by 0 bases and J by 5 bases, and 10 bases separated the two germline ends. The CDR3 sequence is 14 residues long. Looked up from germline, CDR1 is SGHTA and CDR2 is FQGTGA. The CDR3 DNA is TGTGCCAGCAGCTTAACGGTTCAGGGGACTGAAGCTTTCTTT. This translates into CASSLTVQGTEAFF.

This chain uses TRBV6-5 with TRBJ1-2; 11 positions match TRBD1. Germline V gene sequence: CDR1 MNHEY, CDR2 SVGAGI. V shed 5 bases and J 8 bases; nucleotides not matched to a gene: 4. CDR3 length equals 13 residues. The CDR3 DNA follows: TGTGCCAGCAGTCAGGGACAGGGGGGCGGCTACACCTTC. Residues: CASSQGQGGGYTF.

V and J are TRBV15 and TRBJ2-5, with a possible D match to TRBD1 (6 bases). Germline CDR1 is LNHNV and CDR2 is YYDKDF (reference sequence). The CDR3 runs to 15 residues. With 0 bases removed from V and 2 bases from J, the gap between germline ends came to 10 bases. This chain's CDR3 is CATSRDRQEQETQYF. The CDR3 region has the DNA TGTGCCACCAGCAGAGATCGACAGGAACAAGAGACCCAGTACTTC.

As regards this clone: Other DNA sequences in the same sample also yield this CDR3. The rearrangement links TRBV18 to TRBJ2-5, with a tentative D call TRBD2 (6 bases). Trimming removed 1 base from V and 5 bases from J, with 8 bases in between. The CDR3 has 13 residues. Germline-derived CDR1 and CDR2 are KGHSH and LQKENI. The DNA for the CDR3 is TGTGCCAGCTCACCACAGGGAGGCGAGACCCAGTACTTC. Protein: CASSPQGGETQYF.

CDR3: CASSGGWDRLGETQYF. In nucleotides, the CDR3 is TGTGCCAGCAGCGGAGGCTGGGACAGGCTGGGAGAGACCCAGTACTTC. This sequence joins TRBV9 and TRBJ2-5, with 8 bases matching TRBD1. V gave up 3 bases and J gave up 4 bases; unmatched junction bases: 11. CDR3 length: 16 amino acids. The germline V gene encodes CDR1 SGDLS and CDR2 YYNGEE.

J is TRBJ1-5 and V is TRBV6-5; D is ambiguous. This CDR3 contains 13 residues. Trimming cost V 10 bases and J 2 bases, with 12 bases left between them. CDR1 MNHEY and CDR2 SVGAGI come from the germline V gene. The CDR3 DNA follows: TGTGCCACCAACCGGGTTCGCAATCAGCCCCAGCATTTT. Amino acid sequence: CATNRVRNQPQHF.

V gene TRBV5-6 combines with J gene TRBJ1-4; no definite D call. Germline V CDR1 and CDR2: SGHDT, YYEEEE. The CDR3 consists of 14 residues. Trimming removed 2 bases at V and 6 bases at J, with 11 bases between. The CDR3 nucleotides are TGTGCCAGCAGCTTTGCCCCCCGCCATGAAAAACTGTTTTTT. Its translation is CASSFAPRHEKLFF. The whole variable domain, filled in from reference TRBV5-6 and TRBJ1-4, reads DAGVTQSPTHLIKTRGQQVTLRCSPKSGHDTVSWYQQALGQGPQFIFQYYEEEERQRGNFPDRFSGHQFPNYSSELNVNALLLGDSALYLCASSFAPRHEKLFFGSGTQLSVL.

The chain is built from TRBV29-1 and TRBJ2-5, with 15 bases lining up with TRBD2. Germline assignment: CDR1 SQVTM and CDR2 ANQGSEA. Unmatched junction bases numbered 12, after V lost 5 bases and J lost 5 bases. The CDR3 has 17 amino acids. The DNA for the CDR3 is TGCAGCGTTTTAGGACTAGCGGGGGGGCCGCGTAGGGAGACCCAGTACTTC. Its translation: CSVLGLAGGPRRETQYF.

This clone is a singleton in its sample. The CDR3: CASSPPLDTEAFF. The CDR3 coding sequence is TGTGCCAGCTCACCACCCCTTGACACTGAAGCTTTCTTT. This chain uses TRBV18 with TRBJ1-1, with unresolved D. This CDR3 is 13 amino acids long. Trimming took off 0 bases at V and 3 bases at J, with 5 bases between the two ends. Germline assignment: CDR1 KGHSH and CDR2 LQKENI.

The chain employs TRBV28 and TRBJ1-5; D unclear. Trimming took off 5 bases at V and 4 bases at J, with 9 bases between the two ends. The CDR3 length is 13 residues. Germline CDR1 reads MDHEN; CDR2 reads SYDVKM. CDR3 DNA: TGTGCCAGCAGTCGATACAAGAATCAGCCCCAGCATTTT. Amino acids: CASSRYKNQPQHF.

The chain employs TRBV6-5 and TRBJ2-5; either TRBD1 or TRBD2 may fit D (5 bases each). The CDR3 contains 13 residues. Germline-derived CDR1 and CDR2 are MNHEY and SVGAGI. The ends were cut back, 6 bases at V and 5 bases at J, with 13 bases in the middle. CDR3 sequence reads: CASRPGPWETQYF. The CDR3 DNA reads as TGTGCCAGCAGACCGGGACCATGGGAGACCCAGTACTTC.

The gene calls are TRBV19 and TRBJ2-5; maybe TRBD2 (6 bases). The CDR3 runs to 15 residues. The V and J ends lost 2 bases and 5 bases respectively, with 15 bases between them. From germline, CDR1 is LNHDA and CDR2 SQIVND (reference sequence). DNA of the CDR3: TGTGCCAGTAGTATAATCCGGGGGTCGGTGGAGACCCAGTACTTC. It is translated as CASSIIRGSVETQYF.

The genes are TRBV5-8 and TRBJ1-6; 8 bases map to TRBD1. This CDR3 is built from 15 residues. J lost 6 bases, V lost 0 bases, and 2 bases had no gene match. The V gene's germline CDR1 is SGHTS and CDR2 YDEGEE. CDR3: CASSLEQGANSPLHF. CDR3 in DNA: TGTGCCAGCAGCTTGGAGCAGGGGGCTAATTCACCCCTCCACTTT.

The chain is built from TRBV6-5 and TRBJ1-3, with a weak D call TRBD1 (6 bases). Trimming shortened V by 5 bases and J by 0 bases, and 11 bases separated the two germline ends. The CDR3 is 15 amino acids. The germline gives CDR1 MNHEY, CDR2 SVGAGI. CDR3 sequence (DNA): TGTGCCAGCAGTCCACAGGGTTACTCTGGAAACACCATATATTTT. The encoded protein is CASSPQGYSGNTIYF.

The chain joins TRBV5-1 to TRBJ2-3; 11 bases map to TRBD2. In germline, CDR1 is SGHRS, CDR2 YFSETQ. Trimming took 0 bases from V and 4 from J; bases not matched to a gene: 4. The CDR3 length is 16 residues. The DNA for the CDR3 is TGCGCCAGCAGCTTGGAGGTTAGCGGGGGGGCAGATACGCAGTATTTT. Translated: CASSLEVSGGADTQYF.